This section outlines one T cell receptor (beta chain) sequence together with its context. This clonotype was seen more than once but under ten times. Its antigen is currently not known. No clone much larger than this one lies a single base away; base qualities are absent. Library preparation was by RT-PCR. Instrument used: NextSeq 550. TCRdb's own reprocessing of the public reads used fastp at Q25 and MiXCR and kept productive beta chains. Entries that share a CDR3 protein sequence are merged under the most common genes and DNA. The sample records about 100,000 distinct CDR3 sequences, around 38% of which are singletons. In total, the top ten clones hold around 25% of the sample. The data were taken from a study of patients and donors after allogeneic stem cell transplantation (TCRdb year 2020). A distance of 11 bases separates the germline ends of V and J, which lose 7 bases and 5 bases respectively. Inclusive of the bounding cysteine and phenylalanine, the CDR3 is 12 residues long. Only the CDR3 DNA stays, 36 bases, in frame from base 1.

The rearrangement joined TRBV12-3 or TRBV12-4 to TRBJ1-1, with the D gene too uncertain to name. Material: blood, either unsorted or a sorted T cell fraction (not recorded which). The TCR sequence derives from a human donor who was either an allogeneic HSCT recipient or a stem cell or donor lymphocyte infusion donor (not recorded which). It is not recorded whose cells these are; they may come from a transplant donor. DNA sequence: TGTGCCAGCACGGAGGGTGGAACTGAAGCTTTCTTT. It translates as CASTEGGTEAFF.